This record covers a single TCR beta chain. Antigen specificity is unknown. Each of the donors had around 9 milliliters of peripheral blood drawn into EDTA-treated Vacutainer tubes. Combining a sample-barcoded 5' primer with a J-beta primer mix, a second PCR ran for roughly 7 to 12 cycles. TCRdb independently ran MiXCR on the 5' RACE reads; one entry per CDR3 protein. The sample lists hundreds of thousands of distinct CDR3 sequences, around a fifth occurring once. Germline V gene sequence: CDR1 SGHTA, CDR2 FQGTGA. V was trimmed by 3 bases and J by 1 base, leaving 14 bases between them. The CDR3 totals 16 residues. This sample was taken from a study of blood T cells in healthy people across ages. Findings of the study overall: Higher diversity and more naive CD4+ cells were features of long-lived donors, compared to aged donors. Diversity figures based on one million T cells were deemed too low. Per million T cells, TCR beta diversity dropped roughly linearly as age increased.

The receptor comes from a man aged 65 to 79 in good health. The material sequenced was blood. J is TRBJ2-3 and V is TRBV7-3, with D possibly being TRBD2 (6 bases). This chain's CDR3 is CASSFGFSSGTDTQYF. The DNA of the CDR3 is TGTGCCAGCAGCTTCGGTTTTTCTAGCGGCACAGATACGCAGTATTTT. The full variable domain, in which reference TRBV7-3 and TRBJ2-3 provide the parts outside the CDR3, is GAGVSQTPSNKVTEKGKYVELRCDPISGHTALYWYRQSLGQGPEFLIYFQGTGAADDSGLPNDRFFAVRPEGSVSTLKIQRTERGDSAVYLCASSFGFSSGTDTQYFGPGTRLTVL.